The sequence of this TCR beta chain was determined in a study of CD8 T cells in Susac syndrome. Reverse transcription of about 0.45 to 1 ug RNA was performed with random hexamers. TCR beta CDR3 was amplified by immunoSEQ multiplex PCR. This amplification extended across 54 Vbeta and 13 Jbeta segments. TCRdb fed the immunoSEQ multiplex PCR reads into MiXCR, producing one record per CDR3 protein. The sample shows a few hundred thousand distinct CDR3 sequences, more than 85% of them seen only once. CDR3 length equals 20 residues. The germline V and J ends were trimmed by 3 bases and 0 bases, with 24 bases remaining between them.

This receptor was obtained from a human donor with multiple sclerosis. Sequencing used CD8+ T cells from PBMCs. The chain recombines TRBV23-1 with TRBJ2-1; possibly TRBD2 for D (6 bases). TRBV23-1 is identified as an open reading frame with a role that is uncertain. The CDR3 bases are TGCGCCAGCAGTCATTGTGGCGGGGTATGGAAAAACAGCTCCTACAATGAGCAGTTCTTC. It translates to CASSHCGGVWKNSSYNEQFF.